This TCR beta chain was recorded in a study of siplizumab effects on memory and regulatory T cells. Points on this clone: What it binds is unknown.

V was cut by 6 bases and J by 10 bases, with 18 bases left in between. CDR3 size: 13 residues. Germline V gene sequence: CDR1 MDHEN, CDR2 SYDVKM. Study-level results: Naive versus memory phenotype went unassigned for roughly 80-96% of proliferating CD4+ or CD8+ clones. It was never confirmed that proliferating Tregs from siplizumab cultures were suppressive. Among sequences traceable to unstimulated CD4+ memory cells, alloreactive ones were significantly reduced by siplizumab.

TCRdb's copy holds only in-frame clones and misses some; the assay was immunoSEQ multiplex PCR. The top ten clones hold about 0.6% of a sample with 50,000 or so clones, about 97% of them seen once. This rearrangement joins TRBV28 to TRBJ1-1, with D possibly being TRBD1 (6 bases). Sequenced material: naive CD4+ T cells sorted from blood. The clonotype was recovered from a human donor in good health. The CDR3, as DNA: TGTGCCAGCAGCGAGCAACAGGGCTTTGGAGCTTTCTTT. Residues: CASSEQQGFGAFF.